The 19 T cell receptor beta chains below all came from one sample that was sequenced in a study of blood T cell repertoires in COVID-19 (TCRdb year 2020). Receptor amplification or capture employed the immunoSEQ multiplex PCR assay. In TCRdb, the immuneACCESS table is reduced to in-frame sequences with V and J assigned. These tables do not hold every clone; where another copy was compared, an unresolved V gene accounts for under half, and the others remain unexplained. The sample has some 200,000 clones on record, about nine tenths of them singletons. About 4.8% of the sample rests with the top ten. Sequences were obtained from peripheral blood. The receptor source for this set is a man in his forties or fifties with acute or convalescent COVID-19.

The chain carries TRBV5-4 and TRBJ2-3, with D perhaps TRBD2 (5 bases). V shed 4 bases and J shed 7 bases, with 10 bases lying between them. From germline, CDR1 is SGHNT and CDR2 YYREEE (reference sequence). This CDR3 has 12 residues. CDR3 nucleotides: TGTGCCAGCAGCCCCGGACTCAATACGCAGTATTTT. It translates to CASSPGLNTQYF.

Comment on this clone: In the same sample, other DNA sequences code for this CDR3. The rearrangement uses TRBV5-1 and TRBJ2-7, with 7 positions matching TRBD1. Trimming cost V 3 bases and J 0 bases; bases outside gene matches: 3. CDR1 and CDR2 (germline): SGHRS, YFSETQ. The length of the CDR3 is 14 residues. The CDR3 nucleotides are TGCGCCAGCAGCTCCCACAGGGGCTCCTACGAGCAGTACTTC. Residues: CASSSHRGSYEQYF. Variable domain in full (rest from reference TRBV5-1 and TRBJ2-7): KAGVTQTPRYLIKTRGQQVTLSCSPISGHRSVSWYQQTPGQGLQFLFEYFSETQRNKGNFPGRFSGRQFSNSRSEMNVSTLELGDSALYLCASSSHRGSYEQYFGPGTRLTVT.

The V and J genes are TRBV11-2 and TRBJ2-2; 7 nucleotides align to TRBD1. Germline CDR1 SGHAT, CDR2 FQNNGV. The J segment lost 5 bases and the V segment lost 6 bases, leaving 9 bases of the junction unmatched. The CDR3 is 15 amino acids. In DNA form, the CDR3 reads TGTGCCAGCAGACCGAACCCGACAGGGACCGGGGAGCTGTTTTTT. Residues: CASRPNPTGTGELFF. The full variable domain, in which reference TRBV11-2 and TRBJ2-2 provide the parts outside the CDR3, is EAGVAQSPRYKIIEKRQSVAFWCNPISGHATLYWYQQILGQGPKLLIQFQNNGVVDDSQLPKDRFSAERLKGVDSTLKIQPAKLEDSAVYLCASRPNPTGTGELFFGEGSRLTVL.

The genes are TRBV7-9 and TRBJ2-2; tentative D call: TRBD1 (6 bases). The CDR3 consists of 13 residues. V lost 5 bases and J lost 4, with 8 bases in between. CDR1 is SEHNR, CDR2 FQNEAQ, per germline (reference sequence). CDR3 in DNA: TGTGCCAGCAGCCGACAGGTCACCGGGGAGCTGTTTTTT. It specifies CASSRQVTGELFF.

This sequence joins TRBV2 and TRBJ1-6, with TRBD1 matching 7 bases. This CDR3 has 16 amino acids. Losses at the gene ends were 7 bases for V and 7 bases for J; bases not matched to a gene: 13. CDR1 is SNHLY, CDR2 FYNNEI, per germline. CDR3 in amino acids: CASTRDSSYPNSPLHF. In nucleotides, the CDR3 is TGTGCCAGCACCAGGGACAGCTCCTACCCGAATTCACCCCTCCACTTT.

The V and J genes are TRBV2 and TRBJ1-6, with 7 bases matching TRBD1. The CDR3 extends over 15 amino acids. CDR1 SNHLY and CDR2 FYNNEI come from the germline V gene. The trim removed 6 bases at V and 9 bases at J, leaving 11 bases unmatched. The CDR3 spells CASRAAGTEGSPLHF. CDR3 nucleotides: TGTGCCAGCAGAGCAGCCGGGACAGAGGGTTCACCCCTCCACTTT. Full variable domain (missing parts from reference TRBV2 and TRBJ1-6): EPEVTQTPSHQVTQMGQEVILRCVPISNHLYFYWYRQILGQKVEFLVSFYNNEISEKSEIFDDQFSVERPDGSNFTLKIRSTKLEDSAMYFCASRAAGTEGSPLHFGNGTRLTVT.

The rearrangement joins TRBV6-1 to TRBJ1-5; no clear D. V was trimmed by 0 bases and J by 3 bases, leaving 6 bases between them. The CDR3 is 14 amino acids. The V gene's germline CDR1 is MNHNS and CDR2 SASEGT. This chain's CDR3 is CASSEAQVNQPQHF. The CDR3 DNA reads TGTGCCAGCAGTGAAGCGCAGGTCAATCAGCCCCAGCATTTT.

V and J are TRBV11-2 and TRBJ1-1; no firm D call. The germline V and J ends were trimmed by 0 bases and 5 bases, with 13 bases remaining between them. The CDR3 runs to 15 residues. Germline V gene lookup returns CDR1 SGHAT and CDR2 FQNNGV. CDR3 DNA: TGTGCCAGCAGCTTAGATCTTTTGCCCGGGACTGAAGCTTTCTTT. Amino acids: CASSLDLLPGTEAFF.

The gene calls are TRBV4-2 and TRBJ1-6; TRBD1 might be the D (5 bases). The CDR3 loop spans 16 amino acids. CDR1 is LGHNA, CDR2 YNFKEQ, per germline. Trimming took off 0 bases at V and 4 bases at J, with 10 bases between the two ends. CDR3 region: CASSQDREEYNSPLHF. The CDR3 nucleotides read TGTGCCAGCAGCCAAGACAGGGAGGAATATAATTCACCCCTCCACTTT.

The chain has TRBV5-1 and TRBJ2-1; maybe TRBD2 (5 bases). V was shortened by 3 bases and J by 3 bases, with 10 bases between the two germline ends. CDR1 SGHRS and CDR2 YFSETQ come from the germline V gene. This CDR3 has 14 residues. The CDR3 sequence: CASSSGWDYNEQFF. The CDR3 nucleotides are TGCGCCAGCAGCTCGGGGTGGGACTACAATGAGCAGTTCTTC.

The CDR3 nucleotides are TGTGCCAGCTGCTGGGACAGAAGATCTGAAGCTTTCTTT. This encodes CASCWDRRSEAFF. The J gene is TRBJ1-1, the V gene TRBV5-6; 7 bases are shared with TRBD1. The CDR3 is 13 amino acids. V lost 7 bases and J lost 6; bases outside the gene matches: 9. Per the germline V gene, CDR1 is SGHDT and CDR2 is YYEEEE.

The chain links TRBV24-1 to TRBJ1-2; 10 bases are a match to TRBD1. This CDR3 has 16 amino acids. V dropped 4 bases and J dropped 6; count of bases not matched to a gene: 10. The germline V gene has CDR1 KGHDR and CDR2 SFDVKD. The CDR3 protein is CATSEKPGQGRDGYTF. CDR3 nucleotide sequence: TGTGCCACCAGTGAAAAACCGGGACAGGGGAGAGATGGCTACACCTTC.

This clone is a singleton in its sample. This chain uses TRBV18 with TRBJ1-4; 9 bases line up with TRBD1. Germline values: CDR1 KGHSH, CDR2 LQKENI. The CDR3 runs to 14 residues. After removal of 6 bases from V and 8 bases from J, the junction contained 7 bases not matched to a gene. The CDR3 loop is CASSLLDRGEKLFF. CDR3 in DNA: TGTGCCAGCTCCCTCCTTGACAGGGGGGAAAAACTGTTTTTT.

This chain links TRBV27 with TRBJ2-1; the D gene is possibly TRBD1 (6 bases). V shed 5 bases and J shed 4 bases, with 9 bases lying between them. The CDR3 is 13 residues long. CDR1 is MNHEY, CDR2 SMNVEV, per germline (reference sequence). The CDR3 nucleotides are TGTGCCAGCAGTCCGGACAGATACAATGAGCAGTTCTTC. It translates to CASSPDRYNEQFF.

The chain recombines TRBV10-3 with TRBJ1-1, with D tentatively TRBD1 (6 bases). The CDR3 spans 15 residues. Trimming stripped 3 bases from V and 0 bases from J, with 11 bases between. Germline V CDR1 and CDR2: ENHRY, SYGVKD. CDR3 in amino acids: CAISDPQGLNTEAFF. CDR3 in DNA: TGTGCCATCAGTGACCCCCAGGGGCTGAACACTGAAGCTTTCTTT.

V is TRBV9 and J is TRBJ2-7; 12 bases are shared with TRBD2. Per the germline V gene, CDR1 is SGDLS and CDR2 is YYNGEE. This CDR3 comprises 14 residues. The ends lost 4 bases at V and 6 bases at J; junction bases unmatched: 5. The CDR3 loop reads CASSLLAGGGEQYF. CDR3 DNA: TGTGCCAGCAGCCTACTAGCGGGGGGCGGCGAGCAGTACTTC.

V usage is TRBV11-2 and J usage is TRBJ1-4; D gene ambiguous. In germline, CDR1 is SGHAT, CDR2 FQNNGV. The CDR3 sequence is 14 residues long. The V and J ends lost 1 base and 2 bases respectively, with 5 bases between them. CDR3: CASSLGLTNEKLFF. DNA for the CDR3: TGTGCCAGCAGCTTAGGGCTGACTAATGAAAAACTGTTTTTT.

The rearrangement links TRBV5-1 to TRBJ2-3; 7 bases are a match to TRBD1. The CDR3 consists of 14 residues. The junction had 5 bases not matched to a gene; V was cut back by 3 bases and J by 4 bases. The germline V gene encodes CDR1 SGHRS and CDR2 YFSETQ. In nucleotides, the CDR3 is TGCGCCAGCAGCTCCACAGGGGCATCAGATACGCAGTATTTT. Its translation: CASSSTGASDTQYF.

The CDR3 here is CASSPGGLNTEAFF. CDR3 bases: TGTGCCAGCAGCCCGGGGGGTCTGAACACTGAAGCTTTCTTT. The chain has TRBV6-6 and TRBJ1-1; D might be TRBD1 (5 bases). CDR3 length: 14 amino acids. Germline V gene sequence: CDR1 MNHNY, CDR2 SVGAGI (reference sequence). V lost 6 bases to trimming and J lost 0 bases, with 11 bases between them.